This T cell receptor (beta chain) came from a study of blood T cell repertoires in COVID-19 (dated by TCRdb to about 2020). Turning to the overall study: Samples covering the acute and convalescent phases of COVID-19 were provided by collaborators in the United States, Italy and Spain. Nearly every sample came with metadata listing a de-identified subject ID, COVID-19 status, age in years and sex. Where available, HLA class I and class II types were obtained from metadata supplied by the sample provider rather than from assay-based typing. The material from the prospective study consisted of cDNA or gDNA derived from T cells, B-cell-depleted T cells, or PBMCs. The repertoires were released in a freely available public database meant as a resource for research on the immune response to SARS-CoV-2. Samples came from the ongoing ImmuneRACE study (first 160 participants) plus 1,254 subjects from 6 global collaborators. Deeply sampled blood TCRbeta repertoires from subjects exposed to, actively infected with, or recovered from COVID-19 were included in the dataset.

Note on this clone: Its antigen is currently not known. No quality values exist for individual bases; no much larger clone is one base distant.

The CDR3 sequence holds 14 residues, the cysteine and phenylalanine included. The retained sequence is limited to the CDR3, 42 bases, with the frame set at the first base. The germline V gene gives CDR1 as SGHTA and CDR2 as FQGNSA. V is pared back by 5 bases and J by 2 bases, with 10 bases lying between the germline termini. The collaborating institutions used their own protocols to collect whole blood in K2EDTA tubes. For TCRbeta analysis, collaborators shipped samples as frozen whole blood, isolated PBMCs, or DNA extracted from either of those sample types. The immunoSEQ Assay, a bias-controlled multiplex PCR, was used to amplify TCRbeta CDR3 regions from genomic DNA. Concerning the study's data processing: The number of nucleated cells in each sample was estimated from the amplification of reference gene primers within the assay. Sequence reads were collapsed and filtered to measure the absolute abundance of every unique TCRbeta CDR3 rearrangement. For each sample, productive Simpson clonality was calculated as the square root of Simpson's diversity index across productive rearrangements. This is the immuneACCESS table as TCRdb keeps it, with only in-frame sequences that have V and J called. A part of the clones is gone; compared with another copy, unresolved V genes explain less than half, and the rest is unexplained. Clonal size and the V and J genes are those of that table, whereas D and trimming came from the DNA. This sample is represented by roughly 320,000 clones; about 88% of them were singletons. The top ten clonotypes cover 1% to 1.5% of the sample.

Results and caveats for the whole study, not just this receptor: The amount of clinical and demographic metadata varied by source and participant and was provided uncurated.

The clonotype comes from a man in his sixties or seventies with acute or convalescent COVID-19. Sample: peripheral blood. This chain joins TRBV7-2 to TRBJ1-5; the D gene assignment is ambiguous. The CDR3 amino acid sequence is: CASSQGEGNQPQHF. DNA sequence: TGTGCCAGCAGCCAAGGTGAGGGCAATCAGCCCCAGCATTTT.